These 16 T cell receptor beta chains were sequenced from one sample in a study of blood T cell repertoires in COVID-19 (dated by TCRdb to about 2020). To prepare the library, the immunoSEQ multiplex PCR assay was applied. Held by TCRdb, this immuneACCESS table contains in-frame sequences only and omits some clones. Under half of the omission traces to an unresolved V gene where checked; the cause of the rest is unknown. Counted in this sample were around 70,000 clones; 80% to 90% of them appeared once. Roughly 5% of the sample is held by the ten biggest clonotypes. Input material: peripheral blood. Receptors originate from a human donor in a cohort sampled during active COVID-19.

The genes are TRBV10-2 and TRBJ2-1; 7 bases agree with TRBD2. The CDR3 covers 16 residues. Germline lookup yields CDR1 WSHSY and CDR2 SAAADI. V lost 6 bases, J lost 2 bases, and 10 bases stayed unmatched. CDR3 sequence (DNA): TGCGCCAGCAGGCCGATCAGCGGGGAGGCCTACAATGAGCAGTTCTTC. Its protein product is CASRPISGEAYNEQFF.

This chain links TRBV3-1 (or the pseudogene TRBV3-2) with TRBJ1-3; perhaps TRBD1 as D (6 bases). The V gene's germline CDR1 is LGHDT and CDR2 YNNKEL (reference sequence). Trimming took 6 bases from V and 2 from J, leaving 11 bases between them. This CDR3 comprises 14 residues. The CDR3 nucleotides read TGTGCCAGCAGTCATACAGGGCCTGGAAACACCATATATTTT. Protein product: CASSHTGPGNTIYF.

The chain carries TRBV9 and TRBJ1-1; D possibly corresponds to TRBD1 (5 bases). The germline V gene has CDR1 SGDLS and CDR2 YYNGEE. V lost 4 bases to trimming and J lost 0 bases, with 25 bases between them. The CDR3 is 19 residues long. The CDR3 DNA sequence: TGTGCCAGCAGCTTAAGCCCCCTGGGGGGGGTTCAGATGAACACTGAAGCTTTCTTT. Its protein product is CASSLSPLGGVQMNTEAFF.

J is TRBJ2-2 and V is TRBV5-1; D not certain. The CDR3 is made up of 15 amino acids. V was trimmed by 0 bases and J by 0 bases, leaving 6 bases between them. In germline, CDR1 is SGHRS, CDR2 YFSETQ. CDR3 loop: CASSLAHPNTGELFF. DNA of the CDR3: TGCGCCAGCAGCTTGGCACACCCGAACACCGGGGAGCTGTTTTTT.

By its share, this clone is medium-sized. This chain connects TRBV27 to TRBJ2-7, with D tentatively TRBD1 (6 bases). Germline-derived CDR1 and CDR2 are MNHEY and SMNVEV (reference sequence). V lost 5 bases and J 2 bases, leaving 10 bases between the germline ends. The CDR3 length is 13 residues. The CDR3 here is CASSQDSAYEQYF. In DNA form, the CDR3 reads TGTGCCAGCAGTCAGGACAGTGCCTACGAGCAGTACTTC.

The CDR3 DNA follows: TGCGCCAGCAGCCCACCTAGCGAAAAACTGTTTTTT. It translates to CASSPPSEKLFF. This rearrangement joins TRBV5-1 to TRBJ1-4; D call uncertain. The CDR3 runs to 12 residues. Trimming took 4 bases from V and 8 from J, leaving 9 bases between them. Germline V gives CDR1 SGHRS, CDR2 YFSETQ.

The chain has TRBV4-3 and TRBJ2-1, with 7 positions matching TRBD1. After removal of 4 bases from V and 8 bases from J, the junction contained 14 bases not matched to a gene. The germline CDR1 and CDR2 sequences are LGHNA and YSLEER. The CDR3 is 16 amino acids. CDR3 coding DNA: TGCGCCAGCAGCCCGAGGGGGCCGACAGGGAACGATGAGCAGTTCTTC. This gives the protein CASSPRGPTGNDEQFF.

The J gene is TRBJ2-3, the V gene TRBV28, with 12 bases matching TRBD2. V lost 5 bases and J lost 7; bases outside the gene matches: 7. Germline V lookup: CDR1 MDHEN, CDR2 SYDVKM. The CDR3 extends over 15 amino acids. DNA of the CDR3: TGTGCCAGCAGTCTTAGAACTAGCGGGGGGCATACGCAGTATTTT. It codes for CASSLRTSGGHTQYF.

This clone was counted a single time. The V and J genes are TRBV5-1 and TRBJ1-2; 10 bases agree with TRBD1. This CDR3 is built from 16 residues. CDR1 SGHRS and CDR2 YFSETQ come from the germline V gene. J was trimmed by 5 bases and V by 1 base; bases with no gene match: 8. The CDR3 bases are TGCGCCAGCAGCTTGATAGGGGACAGGGGAAGATATGGCTACACCTTC. Encoded protein: CASSLIGDRGRYGYTF.

This chain uses TRBV29-1 with TRBJ2-3; D is uncertain. The CDR3 consists of 14 residues. The V and J ends lost 6 bases and 3 bases respectively, with 16 bases between them. Germline loops: CDR1 SQVTM, CDR2 ANQGSEA. As DNA, the CDR3 is TGCAGCGTGCTATTGCTGCTACGGACAGATACGCAGTATTTT. Amino acids: CSVLLLLRTDTQYF.

This clone was found once. This sequence joins TRBV11-2 and TRBJ2-4; D is ambiguous. V was pared by 5 bases and J by 6 bases, with 8 bases between. The CDR3 runs 12 residues. Germline V gene data show CDR1 as SGHAT and CDR2 as FQNNGV. Here the CDR3 reads CASSPIANIQYF. Here the CDR3 DNA reads TGTGCCAGCAGCCCTATTGCAAACATTCAGTACTTC.

This clone came up once. This sequence joins TRBV7-2 and TRBJ1-2; D remains ambiguous. Germline CDR1 SGHTA, CDR2 FQGNSA. V was shortened by 3 bases and J by 4 bases, with 3 bases between the two germline ends. The CDR3 extends over 11 amino acids. CDR3 region: CASSLAYGYTF. For the CDR3, the DNA is TGTGCCAGCAGCTTGGCCTATGGCTACACCTTC.

The rearrangement uses TRBV4-1 and TRBJ2-7; a possible D gene is TRBD2 (5 bases). The CDR3 is 14 amino acids. The germline CDR1 and CDR2 sequences are MGHRA and YSYEKL. Deletions cut 1 base from V and 7 bases from J, with 14 bases between. The CDR3 loop is CASSQAGGPGEQYF. The CDR3 nucleotides are TGCGCCAGCAGCCAAGCCGGAGGTCCCGGGGAGCAGTACTTC.

The chain is built from TRBV6-5 and TRBJ1-2, with 10 bases identical to TRBD1. Germline V gives CDR1 MNHEY, CDR2 SVGAGI. After removal of 6 bases from V and 1 base from J, the junction contained 5 bases not matched to a gene. CDR3 length equals 15 residues. The DNA for the CDR3 is TGTGCCAGCAGCGCCGGGACAGGGGATAACTATGGCTACACCTTC. It encodes CASSAGTGDNYGYTF.

The CDR3 loop is CASSLRAGRYTGELFF. CDR3 DNA: TGTGCCAGCAGTTTACGTGCAGGGAGGTACACCGGGGAGCTGTTTTTT. The chain recombines TRBV28 with TRBJ2-2; the D gene is possibly TRBD2 (6 bases). This CDR3 comprises 16 residues. Germline V lookup: CDR1 MDHEN, CDR2 SYDVKM. V was cut by 2 bases and J by 3 bases, with 13 bases left in between.

The V call is TRBV5-1, the J call TRBJ2-7; 10 bases fit TRBD2. Germline V gene sequence: CDR1 SGHRS, CDR2 YFSETQ. V lost 5 bases and J lost 3; bases outside the gene matches: 8. There are 15 residues in the CDR3. The CDR3 region has the DNA TGCGCCAGCAGAGGGACTAGCGAAGGGGTCTACGAGCAGTACTTC. Its translation is CASRGTSEGVYEQYF. Supplemented by reference TRBV5-1 and TRBJ2-7, the full variable domain reads KAGVTQTPRYLIKTRGQQVTLSCSPISGHRSVSWYQQTPGQGLQFLFEYFSETQRNKGNFPGRFSGRQFSNSRSEMNVSTLELGDSALYLCASRGTSEGVYEQYFGPGTRLTVT.